Below are 26 T cell receptor beta chains sequenced from a single sample in a study of T cell repertoires in cytomegalovirus infection. TCRdb reanalysed the reads using MiXCR and keeps one entry per CDR3 protein. The table has approximately 70,000 distinct CDR3 sequences, around 3.8% seen once. Material for sequencing was PBMCs. The receptor set was obtained from a human donor in good health (CMV status not recorded). Some clones in this sample may be carry-over from other donors' samples.

At least ten counts were recorded for this clonotype. The chain has TRBV6-1 and TRBJ2-1; D possibly corresponds to TRBD1 (6 bases). Germline loops: CDR1 MNHNS, CDR2 SASEGT. Trimming removed 5 bases at V and 7 bases at J, with 9 bases between. The CDR3 extends over 12 amino acids. The CDR3 bases are TGTGCCAGCAGTCCACAGGGAAATGAGCAGTTCTTC. Its translation: CASSPQGNEQFF.

This clonotype was picked up many times. The chain links TRBV7-9 to TRBJ2-1, with D maybe TRBD1 (5 bases). The CDR3 totals 16 residues. The ends were cut back, 5 bases at V and 6 bases at J, with 20 bases in the middle. Germline CDR1 SEHNR, CDR2 FQNEAQ (reference sequence). In DNA form, the CDR3 reads TGTGCCAGCAGCCTCATAGGGGTGGGCCCCCGCAATGAGCAGTTCTTC. This gives the protein CASSLIGVGPRNEQFF.

Ten or more counts support this clonotype. The genes are TRBV6-1 and TRBJ2-7; no clear D gene. CDR3 length equals 14 residues. The germline V gene encodes CDR1 MNHNS and CDR2 SASEGT. Trimming left V 2 bases short and J 0 bases short, with 8 bases between. The CDR3 reads CASSESWSSYEQYF. The DNA for the CDR3 is TGTGCCAGCAGTGAATCGTGGTCCTCCTACGAGCAGTACTTC.

This chain connects TRBV10-1 to TRBJ2-1, with a tentative D call TRBD1 (6 bases). Germline loops: CDR1 WNHNN, CDR2 SYGVQD (reference sequence). Trimming stripped 2 bases from V and 2 bases from J, with 28 bases between. This CDR3 region has 21 residues. This CDR3 reads CASSEARASRTASTPYNEQFF. CDR3 DNA: TGCGCCAGCAGTGAGGCAAGAGCAAGTAGGACAGCGTCTACGCCCTACAATGAGCAGTTCTTC.

This clonotype was seen repeatedly, ten times or more. This chain joins TRBV7-2 and TRBJ2-5; 11 bases align to TRBD2. The germline gives CDR1 SGHTA, CDR2 FQGNSA. This CDR3 is 15 amino acids long. J lost 5 bases, V lost 8 bases, and 10 bases had no gene match. This chain's CDR3 is CASGLSGRAPETQYF. The CDR3 nucleotides are TGTGCCAGCGGTCTTAGCGGGAGGGCCCCCGAGACCCAGTACTTC.

This clonotype was detected many times. The chain joins TRBV7-4 to TRBJ1-3; D is undetermined. V lost 3 bases, J lost 3 bases, and 12 bases lay in between. The germline V gene encodes CDR1 SGHVT and CDR2 SQSDAQ. The CDR3 sequence is 15 residues long. CDR3 nucleotide sequence: TGTGCCAGCAGCTTCGCGGGTCTTGGTGGAAACACCATATATTTT. This sequence encodes CASSFAGLGGNTIYF.

V is TRBV4-3 and J is TRBJ2-7, with 8 bases fitting TRBD2. V shed 2 bases, J shed 6 bases, and the junction held 9 bases outside the gene matches. The length of the CDR3 is 15 residues. Germline-derived CDR1 and CDR2 are LGHNA and YSLEER. CDR3 nucleotide sequence: TGCGCCAGCAGCCAACGAACTAGCGGTAAGGGCGAGCAGTACTTC. It specifies CASSQRTSGKGEQYF.

There are many counts of this clonotype. J is TRBJ2-7 and V is TRBV20-1, with 12 nucleotides matching TRBD1. Trimming removed 6 bases from V and 4 bases from J; junction bases left unmatched: 4. Germline V gene data show CDR1 as DFQATT and CDR2 as SNEGSKA (reference sequence). The CDR3 is 13 amino acids. The CDR3 coding sequence is TGCAGTGCCGGGACAGGGGGCAGGTACGAGCAGTACTTC. Translation: CSAGTGGRYEQYF.

In its sample, this clonotype was seen many times. The DNA for the CDR3 is TGTGCCAGCAGCTTAGGGACTTTCTCTGGAAACACCATATATTTT. This encodes CASSLGTFSGNTIYF. The V and J genes are TRBV7-2 and TRBJ1-3; no clear D gene. Between the trimmed V and J ends, which lost 1 base and 0 bases, there was a span of 7 bases. This CDR3 region has 15 residues. CDR1 and CDR2 (germline): SGHTA, FQGNSA.

In this sample, this clonotype turned up many times. The genes are TRBV5-1 and TRBJ2-3; D not certain. Trimming shortened V by 3 bases and J by 2 bases, and 10 bases separated the two germline ends. The CDR3 has 14 residues. The germline V gene encodes CDR1 SGHRS and CDR2 YFSETQ. CDR3 amino acids: CASSSGWFTDTQYF. DNA for the CDR3: TGCGCCAGCAGCTCCGGTTGGTTCACAGATACGCAGTATTTT. Supplemented by reference TRBV5-1 and TRBJ2-3, the full variable domain reads KAGVTQTPRYLIKTRGQQVTLSCSPISGHRSVSWYQQTPGQGLQFLFEYFSETQRNKGNFPGRFSGRQFSNSRSEMNVSTLELGDSALYLCASSSGWFTDTQYFGPGTRLTVL.

This clonotype was seen ten or more times. The J gene is TRBJ1-4, the V gene TRBV7-2; D uncertain. V was cut by 3 bases and J by 6 bases, with 8 bases left in between. The CDR3 sequence is 13 residues long. Germline V gene sequence: CDR1 SGHTA, CDR2 FQGNSA. This CDR3 is CASSFRGYEKLFF. The CDR3 DNA follows: TGTGCCAGCAGCTTTCGAGGATATGAAAAACTGTTTTTT.

There are many counts of this clonotype. The V gene is TRBV7-6, the J gene TRBJ2-3; D may correspond to TRBD1 or TRBD2 (6 bases each). This CDR3 spans 16 amino acids. V was clipped by 5 bases and J by 0 bases, with 15 bases between them. Germline CDR1 reads SGHVS; CDR2 reads FNYEAQ. CDR3: CASSPGAATSTDTQYF. CDR3 nucleotide sequence: TGTGCCAGCAGCCCGGGGGCAGCCACTAGCACAGATACGCAGTATTTT.

This clonotype was found many times. J is TRBJ2-7 and V is TRBV6-5; 15 positions match TRBD2. V gave up 2 bases and J gave up 5 bases; unmatched junction bases: 4. CDR1 is MNHEY, CDR2 SVGAGI, per germline. This CDR3 region has 16 residues. CDR3 nucleotide sequence: TGTGCCAGCAGTTACACGGGACTAGCGGGGGGCCACGAGCAGTACTTC. This gives the protein CASSYTGLAGGHEQYF.

At least ten counts were recorded for this clonotype. The chain has TRBV7-8 and TRBJ1-4, with D unclear. The CDR3 is made up of 15 amino acids. Germline lookup yields CDR1 SGHVS and CDR2 FQNEAQ. V was trimmed by 0 bases and J by 4 bases, leaving 9 bases between them. The CDR3 region has the DNA TGTGCCAGCAGCTTAGCCTCAAAGGGTAATGAAAAACTGTTTTTT. It encodes CASSLASKGNEKLFF.

This clonotype has at least ten counts. The chain combines TRBV28 with TRBJ1-2; 7 nucleotides line up with TRBD1. The junction had 9 bases not matched to a gene; V was cut back by 10 bases and J by 4 bases. Germline V CDR1 and CDR2: MDHEN, SYDVKM. The CDR3 has 13 amino acids. For the CDR3, the DNA is TGTGCCACCATCTTCGACAGGGCCTATGGCTACACCTTC. It translates to CATIFDRAYGYTF.

This clonotype was recorded many times. This chain uses TRBV10-3 with TRBJ2-1; TRBD2 matches at 10 bases. J gave up 0 bases and V 1 base, and 6 bases lay outside the gene matches. This CDR3 comprises 18 residues. CDR1 ENHRY and CDR2 SYGVKD come from the germline V gene. CDR3 sequence reads: CAISELAGGKSSYNEQFF. The CDR3 DNA is TGTGCCATCAGTGAGTTAGCGGGGGGAAAAAGCTCCTACAATGAGCAGTTCTTC.

This clonotype was seen more than once but under ten times. The chain uses TRBV10-3 and TRBJ1-4, with 11 bases matching TRBD1. This CDR3 has 15 amino acids. Germline V CDR1 and CDR2: ENHRY, SYGVKD. V gave up 0 bases and J gave up 10 bases; unmatched junction bases: 4. The CDR3, as DNA: TGTGCCATCAGTGAGTCGGACAGGGGGCGAAGAAAACTGTTTTTT. Translation: CAISESDRGRRKLFF.

This clonotype was seen ten or more times. CDR3 in amino acids: CASSHGIEQFF. The CDR3 DNA reads TGTGCCAGCAGTCACGGGATTGAGCAGTTCTTC. The V gene is TRBV6-2 or TRBV6-3, the J gene TRBJ2-1, with a possible D match to TRBD2 (5 bases). The CDR3 contains 11 residues. The V gene lost 5 bases and the J gene lost 9 bases, with 8 bases spanning the gap. The germline V gene encodes CDR1 MNHEY and CDR2 SVGEGT.

This clonotype was counted many times. V and J are TRBV20-1 and TRBJ1-1, with D possibly matching TRBD1 (6 bases). CDR1 DFQATT and CDR2 SNEGSKA come from the germline V gene (reference sequence). Trimming stripped 6 bases from V and 3 bases from J, with 11 bases between. The CDR3 totals 12 residues. The CDR3 sequence: CSATGRDTEAFF. DNA for the CDR3: TGCAGTGCAACAGGGAGGGACACTGAAGCTTTCTTT.

This clonotype occurred many times. DNA for the CDR3: TGCAGTGCTAGAGATCGTACACACCCCACAGATACGCAGTATTTT. This encodes CSARDRTHPTDTQYF. V usage is TRBV20-1 and J usage is TRBJ2-3; D ambiguous. Trimming shortened V by 0 bases and J by 2 bases, and 12 bases separated the two germline ends. Looked up from germline, CDR1 is DFQATT and CDR2 is SNEGSKA (reference sequence). This CDR3 has 15 residues.

This clonotype was picked up many times. The chain employs TRBV7-2 and TRBJ2-2; D gene uncertain. Germline V gives CDR1 SGHTA, CDR2 FQGNSA. The V and J ends lost 1 base and 6 bases respectively, with 9 bases between them. The CDR3 loop spans 14 amino acids. As DNA, the CDR3 is TGTGCCAGCAGCTTAGGGGGTTGGGCCGGGGAGCTGTTTTTT. Translated: CASSLGGWAGELFF.

This clonotype was found many times. The chain links TRBV7-9 to TRBJ2-5; D not certain. The CDR3 totals 13 residues. V was shortened by 4 bases and J by 9 bases, with 15 bases between the two germline ends. The germline V gene has CDR1 SEHNR and CDR2 FQNEAQ (reference sequence). CDR3 bases: TGTGCCAGCAGCTCCGCGACGGTTTTGGCCCAGTACTTC. Its protein is CASSSATVLAQYF.

This clonotype was found many times. This chain uses TRBV29-1 with TRBJ2-1; 11 nucleotides match TRBD2. J lost 7 bases, V lost 6 bases, and 8 bases had no gene match. Germline CDR1 SQVTM, CDR2 ANQGSEA. CDR3 length: 14 amino acids. The CDR3 DNA is TGCAGCGTGCGCGTAGCTAGCGGGAGGAATGAGCAGTTCTTC. This sequence encodes CSVRVASGRNEQFF.

The chain's CDR3 is CSGGAGEGADTQYF. In DNA, the CDR3 is TGCAGCGGCGGAGCGGGAGAGGGGGCAGATACGCAGTATTTT. The chain couples TRBV20-1 to TRBJ2-3; TRBD2 matches at 8 bases. Germline CDR1 DFQATT, CDR2 SNEGSKA (reference sequence). CDR3 size: 14 residues.

This clonotype was picked up many times. The chain couples TRBV12-3 or TRBV12-4 to TRBJ2-3, with D unclear. Trimming pared 6 bases from V and 7 bases from J, leaving 17 bases between. The CDR3 spans 14 residues. The CDR3 sequence is CASSPSWGTNTQYF. CDR3 in DNA: TGTGCCAGCAGCCCGAGCTGGGGAACAAATACGCAGTATTTT.

This clonotype has ten or more counts. The J gene is TRBJ1-2, the V gene TRBV7-2; D possibly corresponds to TRBD1 (6 bases). This CDR3 region has 15 residues. V lost 5 bases and J lost 6, with 19 bases in between. The germline V gene has CDR1 SGHTA and CDR2 FQGNSA. The CDR3 loop reads CASSVTGPRSDGYTF. CDR3 coding DNA: TGTGCCAGCAGCGTAACAGGGCCTAGGTCCGATGGCTACACCTTC.